This entry lists 3 T cell receptor beta chains sequenced from one sample in a study of shared clonotypes between healthy human individuals. The assay was immunoSEQ multiplex PCR, and TCRdb's table has in-frame clones only and misses some. The sample gives approximately 2,000,000 clones, about nine tenths of which show up once; about 0.41% is in the top ten. Source material: naive CD4+ T cells from PBMCs. Subset in this sample: CD45RA+ positively selected. Receptors were obtained from a man between 18 and 35 years old in good health. Some clones in this sample may be carry-over from other donors' samples.

The chain recombines TRBV6-1 with TRBJ2-5; 8 bases align to TRBD2. Germline V gives CDR1 MNHNS, CDR2 SASEGT. The CDR3 has 14 residues. Trimming took 7 bases from V and 0 from J; bases not matched to a gene: 4. CDR3 sequence (DNA): TGTGCCAGCACAAGCGGGAGCAACCAAGAGACCCAGTACTTC. It yields the protein CASTSGSNQETQYF.

The V and J genes are TRBV9 and TRBJ1-3, with D tentatively TRBD1 (6 bases). Per the germline V gene, CDR1 is SGDLS and CDR2 is YYNGEE. The CDR3 covers 14 residues. Trimming shortened V by 3 bases and J by 3 bases, and 10 bases separated the two germline ends. The CDR3 reads CASSAGGGGNTIYF. The DNA of the CDR3 is TGTGCCAGCAGCGCGGGGGGCGGTGGAAACACCATATATTTT. The full variable domain, its missing parts supplied by reference TRBV9 and TRBJ1-3, is DSGVTQTPKHLITATGQRVTLRCSPRSGDLSVYWYQQSLDQGLQFLIQYYNGEERAKGNILERFSAQQFPDLHSELNLSSLELGDSALYFCASSAGGGGNTIYFGEGSWLTVV.

V and J are TRBV29-1 and TRBJ2-1, with 7 bases that match TRBD2. The CDR3 has 13 amino acids. Germline values: CDR1 SQVTM, CDR2 ANQGSEA. V lost 6 bases, J lost 14 bases, and 16 bases stayed unmatched. CDR3 bases: TGCAGCGTCACACCCTCCGCGACTAGCAAAGAGTTCTTC. The encoded protein is CSVTPSATSKEFF.